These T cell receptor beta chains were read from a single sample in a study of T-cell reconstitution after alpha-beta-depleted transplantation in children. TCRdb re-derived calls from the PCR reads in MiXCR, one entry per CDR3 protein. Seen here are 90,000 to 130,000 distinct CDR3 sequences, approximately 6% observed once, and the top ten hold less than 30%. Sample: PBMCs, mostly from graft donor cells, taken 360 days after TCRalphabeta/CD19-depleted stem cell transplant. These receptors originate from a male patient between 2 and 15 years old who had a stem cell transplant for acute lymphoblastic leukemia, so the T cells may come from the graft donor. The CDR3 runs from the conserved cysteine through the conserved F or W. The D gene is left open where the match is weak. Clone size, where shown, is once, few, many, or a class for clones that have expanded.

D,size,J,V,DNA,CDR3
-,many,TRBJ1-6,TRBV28,TGTGCCAGCAGTCTAGAGGGCACGGGAGAGCTAGTTAGCTCCTATAATTCACCCCTCCACTTT,CASSLEGTGELVSSYNSPLHF
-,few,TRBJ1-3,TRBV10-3,TGTGCCATCAGTGAGTCCACCCTCAGCTCTGGAAACACCATATATTTT,CAISESTLSSGNTIYF
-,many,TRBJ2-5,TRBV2,TGTGCCAGCAGTGAACATCTTGACAGCCAAGAGACCCAGTACTTC,CASSEHLDSQETQYF
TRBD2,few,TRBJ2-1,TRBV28,TGTGCCAGCAGGGGACTAGCGGTCTCGAGTGAGCAGTTCTTC,CASRGLAVSSEQFF
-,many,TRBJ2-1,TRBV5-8,TGTGCCAGCAATGCGTACCCCTACAATGAGCAGTTCTTC,CASNAYPYNEQFF
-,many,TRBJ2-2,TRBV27,TGTGCCAGCAGTGTACAGGAGGGGGCGAACACCGGGGAGCTGTTTTTT,CASSVQEGANTGELFF
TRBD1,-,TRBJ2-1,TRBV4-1,TGCGCCAGCAGGAAAGAGGCTGGGACAGGCTACAATGAGCAGTTCTTC,CASRKEAGTGYNEQFF
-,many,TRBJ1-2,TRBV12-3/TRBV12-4,TGTGCCAGCAGTTTAAACACGGTCTATGGCTACACCTTC,CASSLNTVYGYTF
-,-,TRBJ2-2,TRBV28,TGTGCCAGCAGTTTAGGAACCCCCCTAAGCCCCGGGGAGCTGTTTTTT,CASSLGTPLSPGELFF
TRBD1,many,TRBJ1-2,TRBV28,TGTGCCAGCAGTTTAGCCGGGACAGGGGGCTCTAACTATGGCTACACCTTC,CASSLAGTGGSNYGYTF
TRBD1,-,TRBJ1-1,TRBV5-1,TGCGCCAGCCGAGACAGGGGGGGCACTGAAGCTTTCTTT,CASRDRGGTEAFF
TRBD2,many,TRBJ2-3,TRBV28,TGTGCCAGCAGTTTCGAGCGGGAGGGTACAGATACGCAGTATTTT,CASSFEREGTDTQYF
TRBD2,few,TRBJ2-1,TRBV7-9,TGTGCCAGCAGCCCTGCTGGGCGGGGGGGGTACAATGAGCAGTTCTTC,CASSPAGRGGYNEQFF
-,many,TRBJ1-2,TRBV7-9,TGTGCCAGCAGCGTTGCGGCTAACTATGGCTACACCTTC,CASSVAANYGYTF
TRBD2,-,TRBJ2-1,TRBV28,TGTGCCAGCAGCTTCACAGCGGGGGGGTACCATGAGCAGTTCTTC,CASSFTAGGYHEQFF
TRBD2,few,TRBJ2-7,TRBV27,TGTGCCAGCGCCCCCGGACTAGCTCCACAGTACTTC,CASAPGLAPQYF
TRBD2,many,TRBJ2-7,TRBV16,TGTGCCAGCAGCCCCCAGGAGCGGGGGTCCTACGAGCAGTACTTC,CASSPQERGSYEQYF
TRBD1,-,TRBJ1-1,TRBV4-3,TGCGCCAGCAGCCCGATGGAGGGGGCTGACACTGAAGCTTTCTTT,CASSPMEGADTEAFF
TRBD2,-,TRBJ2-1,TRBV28,TGTGCCAGCAGTTCCTTTTCCGGGACTAGCTTTTCCTACAATGAGCAGTTCTTC,CASSSFSGTSFSYNEQFF
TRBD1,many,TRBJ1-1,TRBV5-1,TGCGCCAGCAGCTTGGGAACAGGGGGGTCTGAAGCTTTCTTT,CASSLGTGGSEAFF
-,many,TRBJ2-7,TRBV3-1,TGTGCCAGCAGCCAAACTGGGCCGTTCGACGAGCAGTACTTC,CASSQTGPFDEQYF
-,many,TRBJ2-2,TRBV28,TGTGCCAGCAGTAGGGACCTCTGGGGCGGGGAGCTGTTTTTT,CASSRDLWGGELFF
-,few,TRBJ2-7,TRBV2,TGTGCCAGCAGTGAAGCTCCAGGACAGATATCTTCCCACGAGCAGTACTTC,CASSEAPGQISSHEQYF
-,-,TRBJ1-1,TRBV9,TGTGCCAGCAGCATATCCGGTAGTGAAGCTTTCTTT,CASSISGSEAFF
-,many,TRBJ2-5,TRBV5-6,TGTGCCAGCAGCCCGACCAGTGCAGGGGCAGAGACCCAGTACTTC,CASSPTSAGAETQYF
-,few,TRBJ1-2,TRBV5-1,TGCGCCAGCGTCCTTTCCCCGGCAGTTTCTTATGGCTACACCTTC,CASVLSPAVSYGYTF
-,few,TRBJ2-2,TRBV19,TGTGCCAGTAGTTGGTCGGAGTACAGCGGGGAGCTGTTTTTT,CASSWSEYSGELFF
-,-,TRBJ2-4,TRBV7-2,TGTGCCAGCAGCCCTTTGGCCAAAAACATTCAGTACTTC,CASSPLAKNIQYF
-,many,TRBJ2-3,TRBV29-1,TGCAGCGGTGCGAGCCCCTACGGGGATACGCAGTATTTT,CSGASPYGDTQYF
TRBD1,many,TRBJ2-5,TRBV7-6,TGTGCCAGCAGCTTAGCGGGGACAGGGCCCGAGACCCAGTACTTC,CASSLAGTGPETQYF
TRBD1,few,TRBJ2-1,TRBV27,TGTGCCAGCAGTAAGACAGGGGGGTTGGGCAATGAGCAGTTCTTC,CASSKTGGLGNEQFF
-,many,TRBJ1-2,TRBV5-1,TGCGCCAGCAGCTTGGGGCACCCTTTCCCAAGACGGAACTATGGCTACACCTTC,CASSLGHPFPRRNYGYTF
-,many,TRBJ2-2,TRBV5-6,TGTGCCAGCAGCTTCACCTTTACCGGGGAGCTGTTTTTT,CASSFTFTGELFF
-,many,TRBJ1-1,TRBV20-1,TGCAGTGCTAGCGCTGAAGCTTTCTTT,CSASAEAFF
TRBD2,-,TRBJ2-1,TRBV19,TGTGCCAGTAGTGCCACTAGCGGGAGGCACAATGAGCAGTTCTTC,CASSATSGRHNEQFF
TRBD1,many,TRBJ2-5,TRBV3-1,TGTGCCAGCAGTCCCAACCAGGGGGACCAGTACTTC,CASSPNQGDQYF
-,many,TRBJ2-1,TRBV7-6,TGTGCCAGCAGCTATATACGCAATGAGCAGTTCTTC,CASSYIRNEQFF
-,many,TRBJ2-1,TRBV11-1,TGTGCCAGCAGCATCGGACTTGGCTCCTACAATGAGCAGTTCTTC,CASSIGLGSYNEQFF